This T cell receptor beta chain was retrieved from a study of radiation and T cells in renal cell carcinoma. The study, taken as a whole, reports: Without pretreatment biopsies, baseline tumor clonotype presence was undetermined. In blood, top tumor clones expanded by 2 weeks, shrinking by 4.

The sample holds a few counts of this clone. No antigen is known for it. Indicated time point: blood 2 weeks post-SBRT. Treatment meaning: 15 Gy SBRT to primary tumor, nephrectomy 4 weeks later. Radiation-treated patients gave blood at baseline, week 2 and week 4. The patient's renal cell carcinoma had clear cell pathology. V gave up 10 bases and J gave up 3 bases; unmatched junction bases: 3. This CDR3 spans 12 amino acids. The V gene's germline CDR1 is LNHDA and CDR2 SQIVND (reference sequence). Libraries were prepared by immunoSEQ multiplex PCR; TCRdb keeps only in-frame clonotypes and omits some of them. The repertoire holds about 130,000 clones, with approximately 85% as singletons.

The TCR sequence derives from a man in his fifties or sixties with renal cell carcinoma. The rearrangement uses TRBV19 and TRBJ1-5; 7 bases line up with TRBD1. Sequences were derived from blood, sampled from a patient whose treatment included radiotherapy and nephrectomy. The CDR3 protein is CATDRANQPQHF. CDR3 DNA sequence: TGTGCCACCGACAGGGCCAATCAGCCCCAGCATTTT.